This TCR beta chain stems from a study of T cell repertoires in cytomegalovirus infection. Overall study context: Based on public TCR beta signatures, there were indications of CMV infection and of a matching HLA type.

This clonotype was seen a handful of times. No antigen is known for it. This CDR3 is built from 17 residues. Germline CDR1 and CDR2: SGHVS and FNYEAQ. The V segment lost 4 bases and the J segment 4 bases; nucleotides outside the gene matches: 10. Points from the study as a whole: Ex vivo responses were dominated by HLA-C-restricted CMV-specific TCR beta clonotypes. CMV carriers with the relevant HLA were identified by cumulative public TCR beta family frequency.

TCRdb used MiXCR to reprocess the reads, holding one entry per CDR3 protein. The sample includes about 220,000 distinct CDR3 sequences, roughly 34% of them seen just once. Source: CD8+ T cells from cultured PBMCs, taken from culture after CMV antigen stimulation. This TCR derives from a human donor in good health (CMV status not recorded). Some clones in this sample may be carry-over from other donors' samples. The V gene is TRBV7-6, the J gene TRBJ1-4, with 9 bases fitting TRBD1. The CDR3 is CASSSSSDRGGNEKLFF. The CDR3 bases are TGTGCCAGCAGCTCAAGCTCCGACAGGGGGGGTAATGAAAAACTGTTTTTT.